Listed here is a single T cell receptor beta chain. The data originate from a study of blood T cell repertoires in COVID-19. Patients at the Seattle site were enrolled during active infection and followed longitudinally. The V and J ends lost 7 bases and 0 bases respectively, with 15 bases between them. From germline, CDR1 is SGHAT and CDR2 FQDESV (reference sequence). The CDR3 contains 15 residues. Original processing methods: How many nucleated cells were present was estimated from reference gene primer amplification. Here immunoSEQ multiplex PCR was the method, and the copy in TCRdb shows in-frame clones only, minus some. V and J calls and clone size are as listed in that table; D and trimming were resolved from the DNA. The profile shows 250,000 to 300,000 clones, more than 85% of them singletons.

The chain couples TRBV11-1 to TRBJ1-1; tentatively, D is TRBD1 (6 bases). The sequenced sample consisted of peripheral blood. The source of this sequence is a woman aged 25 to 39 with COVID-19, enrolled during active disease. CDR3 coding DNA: TGTGCCAGCATCGGGGGGGGACACCTGAACACTGAAGCTTTCTTT. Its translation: CASIGGGHLNTEAFF.